These T cell receptor beta chains were read from a single sample in a study of blood T cell repertoires in COVID-19. Clones were sequenced by immunoSEQ multiplex PCR, and TCRdb holds only the in-frame ones, with some missing. The sample lists 130,000 or so clones; around 84% were seen once. Sequencing input: PBMCs or T cells enriched from blood (not recorded which). The receptors shown here come from a woman in her 30s who had recovered from COVID-19. Both conserved end residues are part of each CDR3. Fields, in order: V gene, D gene, J gene, clone size, CDR3 DNA, CDR3 protein. The D gene is left open where the match is weak. Rows may omit the clone size; those that give it use once, few, many or a size class.

TRBV5-6	NA	TRBJ1-2	once	TGTGCCAGCAGCCGGGGAAGGGATGGCTACACCTTC	CASSRGRDGYTF
TRBV4-3	TRBD2	TRBJ2-3	NA	TGCGCCAGCAGCCAAGGGGTCGGGCTAGCGGTTAGCACAGATACGCAGTATTTT	CASSQGVGLAVSTDTQYF
TRBV19	TRBD1	TRBJ2-7	NA	TGTGCCAGTAGTCCTCGACAGGGAGTAAAGCAGTACTTC	CASSPRQGVKQYF
TRBV7-3	NA	TRBJ2-7	NA	TGTGCCAGCAGACCAGGCGTACTGTCCTACGAGCAGTACTTC	CASRPGVLSYEQYF
TRBV4-3	NA	TRBJ1-1	NA	TGCGCCAGCAGCCAAGCCCAAGCGCCCCTTGGGGCTTTCTTT	CASSQAQAPLGAFF
TRBV12-5	NA	TRBJ1-2	once	TGTGCTAGTGGTTTGGGTGGACATCTTTATGGCTACACCTTC	CASGLGGHLYGYTF
TRBV19	NA	TRBJ1-5	NA	TGTGCCAGTAGTATAGAACGACAGCCATCACAGCCCCAGCATTTT	CASSIERQPSQPQHF
TRBV19	NA	TRBJ1-1	NA	TGTGCCAGTAGTTTCCCAGGGAACGGAGCTTTCTTT	CASSFPGNGAFF
TRBV27	TRBD2	TRBJ2-1	once	TGTGCCAGCAGTCCTACTAGCGGGAGGGCCGGTGACTACAATGAGCAGTTCTTC	CASSPTSGRAGDYNEQFF
TRBV5-1	TRBD2	TRBJ2-3	NA	TGCGCCAGCAGCGTGGGGGGGAGGAAAGGCACAGATACGCAGTATTTT	CASSVGGRKGTDTQYF
TRBV7-9	TRBD1	TRBJ2-5	NA	TGTGCCAGCAGCTTATCCGGGACAGGGAAAGAGACCCAGTACTTC	CASSLSGTGKETQYF
TRBV21-1	NA	TRBJ2-6	once	TGTGCCAGCAGCAAAACGGACACGGCTGGGGCCAACGTCCTGACTTTC	CASSKTDTAGANVLTF
TRBV7-6	TRBD2	TRBJ2-2	NA	TGTGCCAGCAGCTTAGGACTAGCGGCGAACACCGGGGAGCTGTTTTTT	CASSLGLAANTGELFF
TRBV4-1	TRBD2	TRBJ2-1	NA	TGCGCCAGCAGCCTTGGTCGGGGGGATGGGAGAAATGAGCAGTTCTTC	CASSLGRGDGRNEQFF
TRBV6-2/TRBV6-3	TRBD1	TRBJ1-4	few	TGTGCCAGCAGTTACCCGGGACAGGGGTATGAAAAACTGTTTTTT	CASSYPGQGYEKLFF
TRBV4-1	TRBD1	TRBJ1-3	few	TGCGCCAGCAGCCAATACCCCCGGACAGGTGGAAACACCATATATTTT	CASSQYPRTGGNTIYF